The clone carrying this TCR beta chain was detected only a few times. Between the trimmed V and J ends, which lost 5 bases and 5 bases, there was a span of 9 bases. Germline CDR1 and CDR2: MNHNS and SASEGT. The CDR3 contains 12 residues. Produced via immunoSEQ multiplex PCR; TCRdb's table is partial and in-frame only. Of about 160,000 clones listed, 88% are singletons. Stated time point: baseline pretreatment blood. The treatment denotes: 15 Gy SBRT to primary tumor, nephrectomy 4 weeks later. The data are from a study of radiation and T cells in renal cell carcinoma. The wider study: Nephrectomy followed 15 Gy stereotactic body radiation by 4 weeks.

This receptor was taken from a woman in her sixties or seventies with renal cell carcinoma. The chain couples TRBV6-1 to TRBJ1-1; D ambiguous. The sequencing used blood, collected from a patient whose treatment included radiotherapy and nephrectomy. DNA of the CDR3: TGTGCCAGCAGTCTTGTTGGGACTGAAGCTTTCTTT. Its translation: CASSLVGTEAFF.